This T cell receptor beta chain was identified during a study of shared clonotypes between healthy human individuals. The wider study: Contributing individuals were two females and three males aged 18 to 49.

Sequencing was performed with immunoSEQ multiplex PCR; in TCRdb, only in-frame clones are kept and a portion is missing. The sample contains around 1 million clones, less than 85% of which appear only once. Study conclusions and caveats: The study found about 4.6% of naive CD4 clonotypes shared across a few donors.

CDR1 is SSHAT and CDR2 is FNYEAQ in the germline V gene (reference sequence). The CDR3 sequence is 13 residues long. Concerning this clone: No antigen is known for it. One end of the junction fails to match germline, which may point to a read error.

Every contributor of samples was a Caucasian grown-up residing in Nashville, Tennessee. Naive CD45RA+ and memory CD45RA-negative subsets were split from CD4+ cells. The receptor's source is a man younger than 30 in good health. Sequenced: memory CD4+ T cells sorted from blood. The subset: CD45RA-negative fraction. The gene calls are TRBV7-7 and TRBJ2-5; 7 nucleotides agree with TRBD1. CDR3 amino acids: CASSQGEPETQYF. DNA of the CDR3: TGTGCTAGCAGCCAGGGGGAGCCGGAGACCCAGTACTTC.